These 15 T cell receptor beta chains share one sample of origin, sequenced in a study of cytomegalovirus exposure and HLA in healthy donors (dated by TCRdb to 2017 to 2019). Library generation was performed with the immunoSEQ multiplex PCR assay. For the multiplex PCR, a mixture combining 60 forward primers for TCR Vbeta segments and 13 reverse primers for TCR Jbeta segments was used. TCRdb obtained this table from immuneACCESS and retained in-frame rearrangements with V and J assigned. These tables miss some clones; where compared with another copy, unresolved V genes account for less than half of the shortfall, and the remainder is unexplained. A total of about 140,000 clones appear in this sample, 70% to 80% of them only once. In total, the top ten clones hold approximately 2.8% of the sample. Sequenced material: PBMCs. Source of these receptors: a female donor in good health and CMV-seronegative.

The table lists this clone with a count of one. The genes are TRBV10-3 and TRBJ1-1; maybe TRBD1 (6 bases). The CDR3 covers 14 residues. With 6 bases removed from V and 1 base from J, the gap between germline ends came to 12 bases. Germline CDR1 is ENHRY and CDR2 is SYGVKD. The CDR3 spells CAIRGAARNTEAFF. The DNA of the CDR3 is TGTGCCATCAGGGGGGCAGCGAGGAACACTGAAGCTTTCTTT.

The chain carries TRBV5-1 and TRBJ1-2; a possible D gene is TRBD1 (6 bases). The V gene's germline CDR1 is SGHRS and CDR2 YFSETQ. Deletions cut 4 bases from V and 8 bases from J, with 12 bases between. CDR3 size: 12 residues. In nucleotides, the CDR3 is TGCGCCAGCAGCACAGGGACGTCGGGCTACACCTTC. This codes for CASSTGTSGYTF.

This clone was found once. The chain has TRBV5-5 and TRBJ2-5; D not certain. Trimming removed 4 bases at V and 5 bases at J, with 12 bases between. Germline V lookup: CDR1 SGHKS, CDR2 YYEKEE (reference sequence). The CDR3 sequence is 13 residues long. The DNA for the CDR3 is TGTGCCAGCAGCCAACCGACCAGGGAGACCCAGTACTTC. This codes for CASSQPTRETQYF.

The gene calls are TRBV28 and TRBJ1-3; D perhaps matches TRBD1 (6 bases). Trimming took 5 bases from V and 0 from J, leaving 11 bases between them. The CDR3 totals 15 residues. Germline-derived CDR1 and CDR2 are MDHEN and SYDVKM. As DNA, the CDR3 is TGTGCCAGCAGTAGGGACACCTACTCTGGAAACACCATATATTTT. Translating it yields CASSRDTYSGNTIYF.

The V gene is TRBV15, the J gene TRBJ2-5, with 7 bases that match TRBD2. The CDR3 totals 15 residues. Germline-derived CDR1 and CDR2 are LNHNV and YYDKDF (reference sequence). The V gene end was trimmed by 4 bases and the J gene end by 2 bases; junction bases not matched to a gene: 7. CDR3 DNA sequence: TGTGCCACCAGCATTAGTGGCGGGAGTCAAGAGACCCAGTACTTC. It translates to CATSISGGSQETQYF.

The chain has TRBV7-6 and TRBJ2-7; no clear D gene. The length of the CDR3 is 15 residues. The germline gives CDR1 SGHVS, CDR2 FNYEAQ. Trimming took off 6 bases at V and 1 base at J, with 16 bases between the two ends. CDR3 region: CASRKSADPSYEQYF. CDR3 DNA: TGTGCCAGCAGGAAATCGGCGGATCCATCCTACGAGCAGTACTTC.

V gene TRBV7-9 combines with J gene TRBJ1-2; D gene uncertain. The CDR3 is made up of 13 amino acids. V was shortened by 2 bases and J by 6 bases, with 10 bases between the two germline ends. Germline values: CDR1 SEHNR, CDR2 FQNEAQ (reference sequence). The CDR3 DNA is TGTGCCAGCAGCTTAACACCAGGCCATGGCTACACCTTC. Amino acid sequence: CASSLTPGHGYTF.

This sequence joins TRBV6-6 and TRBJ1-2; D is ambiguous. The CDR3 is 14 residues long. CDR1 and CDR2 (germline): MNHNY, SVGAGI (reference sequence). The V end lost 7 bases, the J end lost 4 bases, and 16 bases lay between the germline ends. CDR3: CASTLPGVSYGYTF. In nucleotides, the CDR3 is TGTGCCAGCACTCTCCCGGGAGTTTCCTATGGCTACACCTTC.

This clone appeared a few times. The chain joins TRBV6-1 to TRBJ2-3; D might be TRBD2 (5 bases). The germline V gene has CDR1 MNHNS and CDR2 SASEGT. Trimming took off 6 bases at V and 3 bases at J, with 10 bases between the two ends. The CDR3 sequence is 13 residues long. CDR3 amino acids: CASSPRGTDTQYF. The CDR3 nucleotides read TGTGCCAGCAGCCCCCGAGGGACAGATACGCAGTATTTT.

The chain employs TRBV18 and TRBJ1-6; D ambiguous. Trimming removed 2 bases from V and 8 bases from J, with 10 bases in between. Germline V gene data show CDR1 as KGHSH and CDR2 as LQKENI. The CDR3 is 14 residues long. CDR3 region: CASSPTEDYSPLHF. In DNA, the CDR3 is TGTGCCAGCTCACCAACGGAAGACTATTCACCCCTCCACTTT.

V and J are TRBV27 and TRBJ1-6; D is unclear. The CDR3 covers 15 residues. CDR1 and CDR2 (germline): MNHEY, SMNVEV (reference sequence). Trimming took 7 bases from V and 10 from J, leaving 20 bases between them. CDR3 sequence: CASTKVGSFDSPLHF. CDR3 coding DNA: TGTGCCAGCACTAAGGTAGGGAGTTTCGACTCACCCCTCCACTTT.

CDR3 residues: CASHRGIAGMYEQYF. The CDR3, as DNA: TGTGCCAGCCATCGGGGTATAGCGGGGATGTACGAGCAGTACTTC. The chain is built from TRBV19 and TRBJ2-7, with 8 bases aligning to TRBD2. Per the germline V gene, CDR1 is LNHDA and CDR2 is SQIVND (reference sequence). V shed 9 bases, J shed 4 bases, and the junction held 14 bases outside the gene matches. This CDR3 region has 15 residues.

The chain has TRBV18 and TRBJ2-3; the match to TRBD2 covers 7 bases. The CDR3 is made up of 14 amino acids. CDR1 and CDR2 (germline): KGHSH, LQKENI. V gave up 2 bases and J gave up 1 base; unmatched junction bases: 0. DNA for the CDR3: TGTGCCAGCTCACCAGGGAGGGGCACAGATACGCAGTATTTT. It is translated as CASSPGRGTDTQYF.

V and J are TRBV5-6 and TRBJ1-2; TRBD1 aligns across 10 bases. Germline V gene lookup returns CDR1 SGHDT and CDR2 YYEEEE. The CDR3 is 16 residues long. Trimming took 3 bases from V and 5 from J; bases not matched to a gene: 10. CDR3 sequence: CASSSGTGVGLYGYTF. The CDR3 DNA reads TGTGCCAGCAGCTCCGGGACAGGGGTTGGACTTTATGGCTACACCTTC. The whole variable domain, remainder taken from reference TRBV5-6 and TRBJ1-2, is DAGVTQSPTHLIKTRGQQVTLRCSPKSGHDTVSWYQQALGQGPQFIFQYYEEEERQRGNFPDRFSGHQFPNYSSELNVNALLLGDSALYLCASSSGTGVGLYGYTFGSGTRLTVV.

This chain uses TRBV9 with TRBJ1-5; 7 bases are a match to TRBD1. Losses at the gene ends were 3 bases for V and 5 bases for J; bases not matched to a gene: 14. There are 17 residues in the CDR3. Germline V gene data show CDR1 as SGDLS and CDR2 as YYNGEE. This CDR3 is CASSGDPYRGSDQPQHF. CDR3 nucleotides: TGTGCCAGCAGCGGAGATCCTTACAGGGGATCTGATCAGCCCCAGCATTTT.